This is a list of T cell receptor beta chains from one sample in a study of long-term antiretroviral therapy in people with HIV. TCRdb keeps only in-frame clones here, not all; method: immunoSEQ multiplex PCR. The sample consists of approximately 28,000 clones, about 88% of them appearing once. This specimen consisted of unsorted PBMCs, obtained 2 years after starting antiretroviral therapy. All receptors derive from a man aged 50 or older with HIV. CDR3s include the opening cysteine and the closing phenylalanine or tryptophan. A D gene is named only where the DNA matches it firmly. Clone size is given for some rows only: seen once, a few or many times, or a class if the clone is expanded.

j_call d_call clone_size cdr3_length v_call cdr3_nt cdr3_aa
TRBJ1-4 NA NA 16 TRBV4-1 TGCGCCAGCAGCCAAGATGTCGGCTGGATTAATGAAAAACTGTTTTTT CASSQDVGWINEKLFF
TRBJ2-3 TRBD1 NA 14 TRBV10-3 TGTGCCGCCCGGGACAGGGGATACACAGATACGCAGTATTTT CAARDRGYTDTQYF
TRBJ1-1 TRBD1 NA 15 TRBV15 TGTGCCACCAGCAGAGATCTTTCAGGGGGCACTGAAGCTTTCTTT CATSRDLSGGTEAFF
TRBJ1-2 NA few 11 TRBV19 TGTGCCACCACGACAGGTTTTGGCTACACCTTC CATTTGFGYTF
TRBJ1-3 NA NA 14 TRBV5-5 TGTGCCAGCAGCTTGAGGGGACCGGGGGACACCATATATTTT CASSLRGPGDTIYF
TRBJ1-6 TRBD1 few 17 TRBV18 TGTGCCAGCTCACCACTCGCTCGGACAGGAGGTAATTCACCCCTCCACTTT CASSPLARTGGNSPLHF
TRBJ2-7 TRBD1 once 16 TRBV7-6 TGTGCCAGCAGCTTAGCCCCAGGACAGGGAACCTACGAGCAGTACTTC CASSLAPGQGTYEQYF
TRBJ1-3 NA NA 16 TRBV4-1 TGCGCCAGCAGCCCTCGGGAGGGGCGGACTGGAAACACCATATATTTT CASSPREGRTGNTIYF
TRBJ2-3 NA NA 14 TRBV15 TGTGCCACCAGCAGAGCGCTAGCGACAGATACGCAGTATTTT CATSRALATDTQYF
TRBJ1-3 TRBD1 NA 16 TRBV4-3 TGCGCCAGCAGCCCGCTGGGACAGGGGACTGGAAACACCATATATTTT CASSPLGQGTGNTIYF
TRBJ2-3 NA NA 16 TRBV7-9 TGTGCCAGCAGCTTAGCGAGGAGACTAGTCGCAGATACGCAGTATTTT CASSLARRLVADTQYF
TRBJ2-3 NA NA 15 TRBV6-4 TGTGCCAGCAGTGGCGGAGAGTCCAGCACAGATACGCAGTATTTT CASSGGESSTDTQYF
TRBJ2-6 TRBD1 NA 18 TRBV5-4 TGTGCCAGCAGCGCCTCCGGGACAGGGGGCTTTGGGGCCAACGTCCTGACTTTC CASSASGTGGFGANVLTF
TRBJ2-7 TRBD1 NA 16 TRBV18 TGTGCCAGCTCACCGGCCCCCGGACAGGACAGCTACGAGCAGTACTTC CASSPAPGQDSYEQYF
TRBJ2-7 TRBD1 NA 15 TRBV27 TGTGCCAGCAGTTTAAGGGCAGGGGGAACCTACGAGCAGTACTTC CASSLRAGGTYEQYF
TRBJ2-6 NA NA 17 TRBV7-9 TGTGCCAGCAGCTTGTTGACGGAAAGCTCTGGGGCCAACGTCCTGACTTTC CASSLLTESSGANVLTF
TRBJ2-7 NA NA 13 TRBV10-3 TGTGCCATCAGTGATTCCTGGGGCTACGAGCAGTACTTC CAISDSWGYEQYF
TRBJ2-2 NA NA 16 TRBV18 TGTGCCAGCTCACCACCCCCAGAGAAGAACACCGGGGAGCTGTTTTTT CASSPPPEKNTGELFF
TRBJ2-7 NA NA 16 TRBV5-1 TGCGCCAGCAGCTTGGGACAGAATGAGGCACCGGGGGAGCAGTACTTC CASSLGQNEAPGEQYF
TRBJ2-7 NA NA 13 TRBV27 TGTGCCAGCAGCGGGACAAATATCTACGAGCAGTACTTC CASSGTNIYEQYF
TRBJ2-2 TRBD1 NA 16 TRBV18 TGTGCCAGCTCAGTACAGGGACAGTTAAACACCGGGGAGCTGTTTTTT CASSVQGQLNTGELFF
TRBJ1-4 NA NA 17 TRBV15 TGTGCCACCAGCAGAGGGGTCTCGATGATTCTTAATGAAAAACTGTTTTTT CATSRGVSMILNEKLFF
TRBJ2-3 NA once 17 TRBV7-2 TGTGCCAGCAGCTTACTTCACTGGGGGGATAGCACAGATACGCAGTATTTT CASSLLHWGDSTDTQYF
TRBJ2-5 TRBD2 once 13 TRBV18 TGTGCCAGCTCGGGACTAGCGGGAGAGACCCAGTACTTC CASSGLAGETQYF
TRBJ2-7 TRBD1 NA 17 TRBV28 TGTGCCAGCAGTTTATGGCCCCAGGACAGGGGACACTACGAGCAGTACTTC CASSLWPQDRGHYEQYF
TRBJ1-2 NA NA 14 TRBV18 TGTGCCAGCTCACCAGAGGGCAGTGACTATGGCTACACCTTC CASSPEGSDYGYTF
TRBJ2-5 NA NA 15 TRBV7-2 TGTGCCAGCAGCTTGGCTAGAGGGAACCAAGAGACCCAGTACTTC CASSLARGNQETQYF
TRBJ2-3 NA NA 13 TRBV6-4 TGTGCCAGCAGTGACAGGAGCACAGATACGCAGTATTTT CASSDRSTDTQYF
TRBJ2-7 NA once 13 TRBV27 TGTGCCAGCAGTTTAGAGAACGGGGACGAGCAGTACTTC CASSLENGDEQYF
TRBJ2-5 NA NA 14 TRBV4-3 TGCGCCAGCAGCCAAGACGGCAACCAAGAGACCCAGTACTTC CASSQDGNQETQYF
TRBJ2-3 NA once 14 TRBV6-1 TGTGCCAGCGGGCCTGAACTTAGCACAGATACGCAGTATTTT CASGPELSTDTQYF
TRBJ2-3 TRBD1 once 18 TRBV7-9 TGTGCCAGCAGCTTTGGTGCATGGGACAGTGGGAGCACAGATACGCAGTATTTT CASSFGAWDSGSTDTQYF
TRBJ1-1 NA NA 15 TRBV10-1 TGCGCCAGCAGTGAAGGGGGGGTCGGGAACACTGAAGCTTTCTTT CASSEGGVGNTEAFF
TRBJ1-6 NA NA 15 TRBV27 TGTGCCAGCAGCCACCCGACCGGCTATAATTCACCCCTCCACTTT CASSHPTGYNSPLHF
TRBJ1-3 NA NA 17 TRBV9 TGTGCCAGCAGCGTAGGTGTCAGCCCCATCTCTGGAAACACCATATATTTT CASSVGVSPISGNTIYF
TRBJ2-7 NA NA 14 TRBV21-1 TGTGCCAGCAGCAACCCGGGACAAACCTACGAGCAGTACTTC CASSNPGQTYEQYF
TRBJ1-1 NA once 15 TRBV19 TGTGCCAGTAATTACAGGACAACCATGAACACTGAAGCTTTCTTT CASNYRTTMNTEAFF
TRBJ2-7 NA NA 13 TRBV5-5 TGTGCCAGCAGCTTCGCCGGGTCCTACGAGCAGTACTTC CASSFAGSYEQYF
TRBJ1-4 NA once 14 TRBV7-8 TGTGCCAGCAGCAGGACAGTTACTAATGAAAAACTGTTTTTT CASSRTVTNEKLFF
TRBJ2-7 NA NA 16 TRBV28 TGTGCCAGCAGTTTGCCGGGGCAGGGGACCCCCTACGAGCAGTACTTC CASSLPGQGTPYEQYF
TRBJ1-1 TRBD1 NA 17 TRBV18 TGTGCCAGCTCTCCTACCATCTATGACAGGGGCCGTACTGAAGCTTTCTTT CASSPTIYDRGRTEAFF
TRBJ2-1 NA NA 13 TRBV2 TGTGCCAGCAGTGAGATACTTCATAATGAGCAGTTCTTC CASSEILHNEQFF
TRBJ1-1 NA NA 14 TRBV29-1 TGCAGCGTTGAAAATGGAGGGAGCGGCACTGAAGCTTTCTTT CSVENGGSGTEAFF
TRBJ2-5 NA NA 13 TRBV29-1 TGCAGCGCTCGTCGGGGGCCCCAAGAGACCCAGTACTTC CSARRGPQETQYF
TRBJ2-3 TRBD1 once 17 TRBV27 TGTGCCAGCAGAGAAATGGCGGACAGGGGACTCACAGATACGCAGTATTTT CASREMADRGLTDTQYF
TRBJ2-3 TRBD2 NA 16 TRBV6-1 TGTGCCAGCAGTGAAAGCGGGGGGTCCCTGAAGATTGTGCAGTATTTT CASSESGGSLKIVQYF
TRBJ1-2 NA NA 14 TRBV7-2 TGTGCCAGCAGCTTAGGCGTCAGGGGATATGGCTACACCTTC CASSLGVRGYGYTF
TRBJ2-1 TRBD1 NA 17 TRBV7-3 TGTGCCAGCAGCTTAAGCCCCACAGGGGCGTCCTACAATGAGCAGTTCTTC CASSLSPTGASYNEQFF
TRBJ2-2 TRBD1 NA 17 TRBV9 TGTGCCAGCAGCGTACATGGGACAGGAGCGAACACCGGGGAGCTGTTTTTT CASSVHGTGANTGELFF
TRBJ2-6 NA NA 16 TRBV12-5 TGTGCTAGTGGTTTTATCCAGGGCTCTGGGGCCAACGTCCTGACTTTC CASGFIQGSGANVLTF
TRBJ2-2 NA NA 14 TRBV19 TGTGCCGGGCGACAGACTGGAGGAGCCGGGGAGCTGTTTTTT CAGRQTGGAGELFF
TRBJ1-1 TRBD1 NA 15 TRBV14 TGTGCCAGCAGCCAAGATTACAGGGGTAACACTGAAGCTTTCTTT CASSQDYRGNTEAFF
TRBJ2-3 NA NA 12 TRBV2 TGTGCCAGCAGTGGGATCCCCGATACGCAGTATTTT CASSGIPDTQYF
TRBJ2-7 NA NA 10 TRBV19 TGTGCCAGTAGTTTTGTTGAGCAGTACTTC CASSFVEQYF